This TCR beta chain is drawn from a study of CD8 T cells in Susac syndrome. The authors reverse transcribed about 0.45 to 1 ug RNA with random hexamers. An immunoSEQ multiplex PCR generated amplified TCR beta CDR3 products spanning 54 Vbeta and 13 Jbeta. MiXCR, run by TCRdb on the immunoSEQ multiplex PCR reads, gives a single entry per CDR3 protein. The sample records over 300,000 distinct CDR3 sequences, around 90% being singletons. This clonotype was seen once. TCR beta sequencing covered blood CD8+ and CD4+ T cells. The patients who served as multiple sclerosis controls were treatment-naive and had stable or active relapsing-remitting disease that fulfilled the revised McDonald criteria. FACS enriched CD8+ TEMRA cells, while bulk CD8+ and CD4+ were negatively isolated. The sequenced material came from CD4+ T cells from PBMCs. The TCR sequence derives from a human donor with multiple sclerosis.

This chain's CDR3 is CASSLRVVNTEAFF. The CDR3 region has the DNA TGTGCCAGCAGCTTAAGGGTGGTGAACACTGAAGCTTTCTTT. V gene TRBV11-3 combines with J gene TRBJ1-1; D unresolved. This CDR3 contains 14 residues. V was clipped by 2 bases and J by 0 bases, with 7 bases between them. From germline, CDR1 is SGHNT and CDR2 YENEEA.